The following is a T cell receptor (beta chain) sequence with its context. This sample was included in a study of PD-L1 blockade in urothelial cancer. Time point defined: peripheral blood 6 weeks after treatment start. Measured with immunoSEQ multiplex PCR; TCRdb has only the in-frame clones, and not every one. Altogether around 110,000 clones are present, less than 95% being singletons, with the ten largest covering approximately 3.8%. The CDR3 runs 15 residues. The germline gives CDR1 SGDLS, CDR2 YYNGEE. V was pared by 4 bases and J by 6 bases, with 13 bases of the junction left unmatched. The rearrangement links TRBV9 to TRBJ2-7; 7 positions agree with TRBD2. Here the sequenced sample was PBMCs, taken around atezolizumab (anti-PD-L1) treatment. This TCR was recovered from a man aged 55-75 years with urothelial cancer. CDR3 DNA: TGTGCCAGCAGCACCCGGGACTATGGGTCCGTCGAGCAGTACTTC. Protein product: CASSTRDYGSVEQYF. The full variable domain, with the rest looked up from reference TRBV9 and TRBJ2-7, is DSGVTQTPKHLITATGQRVTLRCSPRSGDLSVYWYQQSLDQGLQFLIQYYNGEERAKGNILERFSAQQFPDLHSELNLSSLELGDSALYFCASSTRDYGSVEQYFGPGTRLTVT.